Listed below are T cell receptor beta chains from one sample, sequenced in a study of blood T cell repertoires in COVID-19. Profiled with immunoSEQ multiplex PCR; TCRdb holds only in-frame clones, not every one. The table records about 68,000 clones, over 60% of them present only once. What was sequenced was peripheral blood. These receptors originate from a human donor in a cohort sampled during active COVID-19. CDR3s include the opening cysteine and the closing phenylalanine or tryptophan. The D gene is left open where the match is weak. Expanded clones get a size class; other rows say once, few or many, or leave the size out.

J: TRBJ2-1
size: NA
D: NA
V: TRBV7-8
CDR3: CASSLHGSRTSYNEQFF
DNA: TGTGCCAGCAGCTTACATGGTAGTCGCACTTCCTACAATGAGCAGTTCTTC

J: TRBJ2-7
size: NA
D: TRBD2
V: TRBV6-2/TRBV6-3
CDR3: CASSLTSGSSIIYEQYF
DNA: TGTGCCAGCAGCCTAACTAGCGGGAGTTCTATAATCTACGAGCAGTACTTC

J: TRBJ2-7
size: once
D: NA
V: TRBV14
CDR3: CASSPKGAYEQYF
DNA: TGTGCCAGCAGCCCAAAGGGGGCCTACGAGCAGTACTTC

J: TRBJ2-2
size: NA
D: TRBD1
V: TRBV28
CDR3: CASSASGTGGTGELFF
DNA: TGTGCCAGCAGTGCGTCCGGGACAGGGGGAACCGGGGAGCTGTTTTTT

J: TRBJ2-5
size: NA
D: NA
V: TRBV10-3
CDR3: CAISLRGQGGSGQETQYF
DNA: TGTGCCATCAGCCTACGTGGACAGGGAGGGAGTGGTCAAGAGACCCAGTACTTC

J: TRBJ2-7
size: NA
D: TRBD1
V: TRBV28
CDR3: CASKNRGLYEQYF
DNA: TGTGCCAGCAAGAACAGGGGGCTATACGAGCAGTACTTC

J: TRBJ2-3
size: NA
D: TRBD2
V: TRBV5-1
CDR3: CASSLSGGSTDTQYF
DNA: TGCGCCAGCAGCTTGAGCGGGGGGAGCACAGATACGCAGTATTTT

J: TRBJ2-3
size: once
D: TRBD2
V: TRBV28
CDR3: CATTSYGRGRRAGDTQYF
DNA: TGTGCCACTACCTCATACGGGCGCGGGAGGAGGGCCGGAGATACGCAGTATTTT

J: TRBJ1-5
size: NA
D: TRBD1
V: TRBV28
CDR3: CASSFNVGTGVTQPQHF
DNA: TGTGCCAGCAGTTTTAATGTAGGGACAGGGGTAACTCAGCCCCAGCATTTT

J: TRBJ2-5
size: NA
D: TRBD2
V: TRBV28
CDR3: CASGGGVETQYF
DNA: TGTGCCAGCGGTGGGGGGGTGGAGACCCAGTACTTC

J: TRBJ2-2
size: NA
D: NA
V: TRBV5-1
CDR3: CASSLERSAPGELFF
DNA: TGCGCCAGCAGCTTGGAACGGAGCGCCCCCGGGGAGCTGTTTTTT

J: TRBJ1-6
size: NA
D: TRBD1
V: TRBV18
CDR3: CASSPHGQATNSPLHF
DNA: TGTGCCAGCTCACCTCACGGACAGGCGACAAATTCACCCCTCCACTTT

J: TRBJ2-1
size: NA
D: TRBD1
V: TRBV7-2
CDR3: CASSRRTGNLNEQFF
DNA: TGTGCCAGCAGCCGCCGGACAGGGAATTTAAATGAGCAGTTCTTC

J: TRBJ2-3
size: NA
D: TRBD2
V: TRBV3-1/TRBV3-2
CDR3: CASSWTSGGATDTQYF
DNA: TGTGCCAGCAGCTGGACTAGCGGGGGGGCCACAGATACGCAGTATTTT

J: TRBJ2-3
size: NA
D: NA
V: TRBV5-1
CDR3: CASSLAFGQVPDTQYF
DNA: TGCGCCAGCAGCTTGGCCTTTGGACAAGTTCCAGATACGCAGTATTTT

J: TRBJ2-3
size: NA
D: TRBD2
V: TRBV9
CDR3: CASSEVGGQSTDTQYF
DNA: TGTGCCAGCAGCGAGGTGGGAGGGCAAAGCACAGATACGCAGTATTTT